The present TCR beta chain was sequenced within a study of blood T cell repertoires in COVID-19 (dated by TCRdb to about 2020). Study-wide context: Samples from collaborators originated in the United States, Italy and Spain and spanned both the acute and convalescent phases of COVID-19. A freely available public database, intended as a resource for researchers studying the immune response to SARS-CoV-2, is where the repertoires were released. Nearly every sample came with metadata listing a de-identified subject ID, COVID-19 status, age in years and sex. The samples were drawn from the first 160 participants of the ongoing ImmuneRACE study and from 1,200 or so subjects provided by 6 global collaborators. HLA class I and class II types, where available, came from metadata supplied by the sample provider rather than from assay-based typing. The dataset comprised deeply sampled blood TCRbeta repertoires from subjects exposed to, actively infected with, or recovered from COVID-19. The prospective study material was composed of cDNA or gDNA derived from T cells, B-cell-depleted T cells, or PBMCs.

According to the germline V gene, CDR1 reads SGHTA and CDR2 reads FQGNSA. From the cysteine through the phenylalanine, the CDR3 covers 15 amino acids. Solely the CDR3 DNA is kept, with 45 bases framed from the first base. The junction carries 13 bases between V and J, which are trimmed by 1 base and 3 bases respectively. Whole blood was collected in K2EDTA tubes by collaborating institutions according to the institutions' own protocols. For TCRbeta analysis, collaborator samples were shipped as frozen whole blood, as isolated PBMCs, or as DNA extracted from either sample type. TCRbeta CDR3 regions were amplified from genomic DNA by means of the immunoSEQ Assay, a bias-controlled multiplex PCR. The published analysis was carried out like this. The number of nucleated cells in each sample was estimated from the amplification of reference gene primers within the assay. To quantify the absolute abundance of each unique TCRbeta CDR3 rearrangement, sequence reads were collapsed and filtered. Productive Simpson clonality was computed per sample as the square root of Simpson's diversity index over productive rearrangements. The source is immuneACCESS, and TCRdb retained only in-frame sequences with V and J called. Part of the clones is not carried over; for the studies checked, unresolved V genes explain less than half of this, and the remainder is unexplained. V and J calls and clone size are given by that table; D and trimming were obtained from the DNA. The sample profile shows about 150,000 clones; roughly nine tenths of them were found once. The ten largest clones take up 2.5% to 3% of the sample.

As for this clone: Its antigen remains undetermined. There are no base qualities to consult, and no much larger clone falls within one base. This same CDR3 is encoded by further DNA sequences in the sample.

What the authors observed across the whole study: The quantity of clinical and demographic metadata differed by source and by participant and was supplied without curation.

Recombination connected TRBV7-2 to TRBJ2-7; a tentative D match to TRBD2 spans 5 bases. The TCR sequence derives from a man in his fifties or sixties with acute or convalescent COVID-19. Sequenced material: peripheral blood. The DNA sequence is as follows: TGTGCCAGCAGCTTAGAGGGCGGAGGCCTCTACGAGCAGTACTTC. It specifies CASSLEGGGLYEQYF.